These 18 T cell receptor beta chains share one sample of origin, sequenced in a study of blood T cell repertoires in COVID-19. The assay was immunoSEQ multiplex PCR, and TCRdb's table has in-frame clones only and misses some. This sample has about 85,000 clones, with around 80% found just once. Specimen: peripheral blood. Every receptor here comes from an elderly woman with acute or convalescent COVID-19.

V and J are TRBV9 and TRBJ2-2; perhaps TRBD1 as D (6 bases). Germline CDR1 reads SGDLS; CDR2 reads YYNGEE. V was clipped by 3 bases and J by 0 bases, with 12 bases between them. The CDR3 has 16 amino acids. This CDR3 is CASSAHGTPNTGELFF. The CDR3 nucleotides are TGTGCCAGCAGCGCCCACGGGACACCGAACACCGGGGAGCTGTTTTTT.

The rearrangement links TRBV18 to TRBJ2-7; 8 nucleotides line up with TRBD2. Germline V gene sequence: CDR1 KGHSH, CDR2 LQKENI. The CDR3 is 15 residues long. J was trimmed by 2 bases and V by 0 bases; bases with no gene match: 3. The DNA for the CDR3 is TGTGCCAGCTCACCACCGACTAGCGATACCTACGAGCAGTACTTC. Encoded protein: CASSPPTSDTYEQYF.

The J gene is TRBJ2-7, the V gene TRBV7-2; TRBD1 aligns across 8 bases. The CDR3 is 15 amino acids. The trim removed 1 base at V and 4 bases at J, leaving 6 bases unmatched. Germline CDR1 SGHTA, CDR2 FQGNSA. The CDR3 loop reads CASSLDQGAEYEQYF. In nucleotides, the CDR3 is TGTGCCAGCAGCTTAGACCAGGGGGCGGAATACGAGCAGTACTTC.

There are a few counts of this clone. The rearrangement links TRBV23-1 to TRBJ1-2; possibly TRBD1 for D (6 bases). TRBV23-1 is filed as an ORF, its function uncertain. The ends were cut back, 0 bases at V and 7 bases at J, with 12 bases in the middle. This CDR3 contains 14 residues. The CDR3: CASSQSSSQGGYTF. In DNA, the CDR3 is TGCGCCAGCAGTCAATCCAGCTCACAGGGTGGCTACACCTTC.

This clone has a handful of counts. The chain has TRBV7-9 and TRBJ1-4, with D possibly matching TRBD1 (5 bases). V was cut by 5 bases and J by 6 bases, with 16 bases left in between. Germline V gene data show CDR1 as SEHNR and CDR2 as FQNEAQ (reference sequence). CDR3 length: 15 residues. CDR3 sequence reads: CASSTPGGIDEKLFF. In DNA form, the CDR3 reads TGTGCCAGCAGCACTCCGGGGGGGATCGATGAAAAACTGTTTTTT. The variable domain in full, completed from reference TRBV7-9 and TRBJ1-4, reads DTGVSQNPRHKITKRGQNVTFRCDPISEHNRLYWYRQTLGQGPEFLTYFQNEAQLEKSRLLSDRFSAERPKGSFSTLEIQRTEQGDSAMYLCASSTPGGIDEKLFFGSGTQLSVL.

In nucleotides, the CDR3 is TGTGCCACCAGTGATTCCGGACAGGGGGATCAGCCCCAGCATTTT. Residues: CATSDSGQGDQPQHF. The rearrangement links TRBV24-1 to TRBJ1-5; 10 nucleotides line up with TRBD1. Germline V gene data show CDR1 as KGHDR and CDR2 as SFDVKD. Trimming removed 2 bases from V and 5 bases from J; junction bases left unmatched: 2. The CDR3 covers 15 residues.

The CDR3 region has the DNA TGTGCCAGCATTAGCGGGAGGCCGAGGAACGAGCAGTACTTC. Translated, it gives CASISGRPRNEQYF. The J gene is TRBJ2-7, the V gene TRBV28, with 10 bases aligning to TRBD2. The CDR3 runs to 14 residues. Germline assignment: CDR1 MDHEN and CDR2 SYDVKM. V lost 7 bases, J lost 5 bases, and 8 bases stayed unmatched.

The V and J genes are TRBV2 and TRBJ2-7; tentatively, D is TRBD1 (6 bases). This CDR3 has 15 amino acids. Trimming removed 7 bases at V and 0 bases at J, with 16 bases between. Germline assignment: CDR1 SNHLY and CDR2 FYNNEI. The CDR3 DNA reads as TGTGCCAGCATTAGAACCCGGGACACCTCCTACGAGCAGTACTTC. The encoded protein is CASIRTRDTSYEQYF.

This CDR3 is CASSVTSDSFSYNEQFF. The CDR3 DNA reads as TGTGCCAGCAGCGTGACTAGCGACTCTTTCTCCTACAATGAGCAGTTCTTC. The rearrangement uses TRBV9 and TRBJ2-1, with TRBD2 matching over 8 bases. The CDR3 extends over 17 amino acids. Germline-derived CDR1 and CDR2 are SGDLS and YYNGEE. V trimming: 2 bases; J trimming: 0 bases; junction bases outside the gene matches: 7.

The CDR3 nucleotides read TGTGCCAGCAGTTCGACAGGACAGGGCGCTGGGTTTGGCTACACCTTC. This translates into CASSSTGQGAGFGYTF. The chain combines TRBV28 with TRBJ1-2, with TRBD1 matching 8 bases. Germline V gene data show CDR1 as MDHEN and CDR2 as SYDVKM. The CDR3 loop spans 16 amino acids. The V and J ends lost 4 bases and 7 bases, in that order; junction bases with no gene match: 14.

This clone has more than one count but fewer than ten. J is TRBJ2-1 and V is TRBV7-8; possibly TRBD2 for D (5 bases). CDR1 is SGHVS and CDR2 is FQNEAQ in the germline V gene. V dropped 3 bases and J dropped 7 bases, with 25 bases sitting between them. This CDR3 is 18 amino acids long. The CDR3 loop reads CASSFKTPDGSRRNEQFF. CDR3 bases: TGTGCCAGCAGCTTTAAAACCCCGGATGGTTCCCGGAGGAATGAGCAGTTCTTC. Combining the CDR3 with reference TRBV7-8 and TRBJ2-1 gives the whole variable domain GAGVSQSPRYKVAKRGQDVALRCDPISGHVSLFWYQQALGQGPEFLTYFQNEAQLDKSGLPSDRFFAERPEGSVSTLKIQRTQQEDSAVYLCASSFKTPDGSRRNEQFFGPGTRLTVL.

A single count supports this clone. This chain uses TRBV11-2 with TRBJ2-2; possible D gene TRBD2, 5 bases. This CDR3 comprises 16 residues. Trimming stripped 1 base from V and 0 bases from J, with 9 bases between. Looked up from germline, CDR1 is SGHAT and CDR2 is FQNNGV. The CDR3 coding sequence is TGTGCCAGCAGCTTAGGAGGGCGGACGAACACCGGGGAGCTGTTTTTT. It translates to CASSLGGRTNTGELFF.

This clone turned up a few times. The chain combines TRBV6-4 with TRBJ2-3; tentatively, D is TRBD2 (5 bases). Germline CDR1 is MRHNA and CDR2 is SNTAGT. The CDR3 is 13 residues long. The germline V and J ends were trimmed by 4 bases and 6 bases, with 11 bases remaining between them. The CDR3 DNA reads as TGTGCCAGCAGTGTTGGCGCGGGCGATACGCAGTATTTT. It codes for CASSVGAGDTQYF.

The chain links TRBV12-5 to TRBJ2-3, with D maybe TRBD1 (7 bases). The germline V and J ends were trimmed by 8 bases and 11 bases, with 23 bases remaining between them. The germline gives CDR1 LGHNT, CDR2 FRNRAP. The length of the CDR3 is 14 residues. This CDR3 reads CASREWAGGDRQYF. CDR3 in DNA: TGTGCTAGTCGGGAGTGGGCAGGCGGGGACAGGCAGTATTTT.

This clone has just one count. This sequence joins TRBV2 and TRBJ1-2; TRBD1 is a possible D gene (5 bases). The length of the CDR3 is 12 residues. V was pared by 7 bases and J by 3 bases, with 9 bases between. The germline CDR1 and CDR2 sequences are SNHLY and FYNNEI. CDR3 residues: CASILGDYGYTF. Here the CDR3 DNA reads TGTGCCAGCATATTAGGGGACTATGGCTACACCTTC. The full variable domain, completed using reference TRBV2 and TRBJ1-2, is EPEVTQTPSHQVTQMGQEVILRCVPISNHLYFYWYRQILGQKVEFLVSFYNNEISEKSEIFDDQFSVERPDGSNFTLKIRSTKLEDSAMYFCASILGDYGYTFGSGTRLTVV.

This clone was observed a few times. The V call is TRBV27, the J call TRBJ1-5; maybe TRBD1 (6 bases). Germline CDR1 MNHEY, CDR2 SMNVEV (reference sequence). V lost 6 bases and J 1 base, leaving 13 bases between the germline ends. There are 15 residues in the CDR3. CDR3 bases: TGTGCCAGCAGGACCACAGGGTGGAGCAATCAGCCCCAGCATTTT. Its translation is CASRTTGWSNQPQHF.

The table lists this clone with many counts. The chain is built from TRBV7-2 and TRBJ2-2; TRBD2 matches 10 bases. V lost 2 bases to trimming and J lost 4 bases; unmatched junction nucleotides: 7. The germline V gene encodes CDR1 SGHTA and CDR2 FQGNSA. This CDR3 is 17 amino acids long. The CDR3 region has the DNA TGTGCCAGCAGCTTAAATCCTAGCGGGAGAACCACCGGGGAGCTGTTTTTT. It yields the protein CASSLNPSGRTTGELFF.

J is TRBJ2-7 and V is TRBV24-1, with 9 bases aligning to TRBD1. Germline-derived CDR1 and CDR2 are KGHDR and SFDVKD. J was trimmed by 5 bases and V by 9 bases; bases with no gene match: 4. The CDR3 extends over 12 amino acids. The CDR3 DNA is TGTGCCACCGCCGGGACAGGGAACGAGCAGTACTTC. Its protein is CATAGTGNEQYF.